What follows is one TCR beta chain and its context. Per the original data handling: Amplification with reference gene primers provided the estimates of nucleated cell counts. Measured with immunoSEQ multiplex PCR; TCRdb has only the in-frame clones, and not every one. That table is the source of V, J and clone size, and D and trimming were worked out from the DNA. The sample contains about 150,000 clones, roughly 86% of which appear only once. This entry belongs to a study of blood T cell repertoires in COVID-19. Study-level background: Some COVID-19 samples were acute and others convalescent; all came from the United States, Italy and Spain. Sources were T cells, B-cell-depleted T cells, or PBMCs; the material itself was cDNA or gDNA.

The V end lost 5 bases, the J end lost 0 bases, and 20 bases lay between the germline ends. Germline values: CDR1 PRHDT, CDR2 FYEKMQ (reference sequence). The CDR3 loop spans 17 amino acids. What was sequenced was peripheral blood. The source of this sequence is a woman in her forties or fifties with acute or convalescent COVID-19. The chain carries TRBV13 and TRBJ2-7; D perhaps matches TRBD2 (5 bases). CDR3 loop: CASSGFESGSSSYEQYF. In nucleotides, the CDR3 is TGTGCCAGCAGCGGTTTTGAAAGCGGCTCGAGCTCCTACGAGCAGTACTTC. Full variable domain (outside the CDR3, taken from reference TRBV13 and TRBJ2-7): AAGVIQSPRHLIKEKRETATLKCYPIPRHDTVYWYQQGPGQDPQFLISFYEKMQSDKGSIPDRFSAQQFSDYHSELNMSSLELGDSALYFCASSGFESGSSSYEQYFGPGTRLTVT.